Below, 27 T cell receptor beta chains from the same sample are listed, as sequenced in a study of T cells in women clearing cervical HPV infection. Only in-frame clones appear in the TCRdb table, and some are missing; sequencing was by immunoSEQ multiplex PCR. The sample shows tens of thousands of clones, and around 25% sits with its ten largest clones. The material sequenced was blood buffy coat. Source of these receptors: a woman aged 18-69 years with a cervical HPV16 infection that either progressed to CIN3+ or cleared (not recorded which).

As concerns this clone: The CDR3 end falls 3 residues outside the read, so it is completed with the germline J gene. V and J are TRBV15 and TRBJ1-2, with TRBD1 identical over 8 bases. The trim removed 0 bases at V and 5 bases at J, leaving 2 bases unmatched. This CDR3 has 14 amino acids. Germline loops: CDR1 LNHNV, CDR2 YYDKDF (reference sequence). CDR3 residues: CATSRDGQGYGYTF. The part of the CDR3 DNA that was read is TGTGCCACCAGCAGAGATGGACAGGGTTATGGC.

As to this clone: The observed sequence ends 3 residues before the CDR3 terminus, with the missing tail filled in from the germline J gene. This chain joins TRBV20-1 and TRBJ1-1; D remains unclear. In germline, CDR1 is DFQATT, CDR2 SNEGSKA (reference sequence). The CDR3 covers 13 residues. Trimming shortened V by 1 base and J by 3 bases, and 9 bases separated the two germline ends. CDR3 region: CSARGHADTEAFF. The CDR3 DNA, read in part, is TGCAGTGCTAGAGGGCATGCCGACACTGAA.

Remarks on this clone: The read falls 3 residues short of the CDR3 end, and the missing part is taken from the germline J gene. This rearrangement joins TRBV7-3 to TRBJ1-1; D is uncertain. The V gene's germline CDR1 is SGHTA and CDR2 FQGTGA. Trimming took 0 bases from V and 0 from J, leaving 11 bases between them. The CDR3 length is 16 residues. The CDR3 sequence is CASSLTTIRLNTEAFF. Partial CDR3 DNA: TGTGCCAGCAGCTTAACTACCATACGGTTGAACACTGAA.

With regard to this clone: The CDR3 is cut off 3 residues early in the read; its end comes from the germline J gene. The rearrangement joins TRBV30 to TRBJ2-3; tentatively, D is TRBD2 (5 bases). Germline lookup yields CDR1 GTSNPN and CDR2 SVGIG (reference sequence). This CDR3 comprises 13 residues. V was trimmed by 1 base and J by 4 bases, leaving 9 bases between them. The covered CDR3 bases are TGTGCCTGGAGTGGGGTTAGCGCAGATACG. Its translation is CAWSGVSADT. The full CDR3 is CAWSGVSADTQYF.

Note on this clone: The DNA ends 3 residues before the CDR3 does, and the rest of the CDR3 is filled in from the germline J gene. V and J are TRBV2 and TRBJ1-1, with a weak D call TRBD1 (5 bases). Looked up from germline, CDR1 is SNHLY and CDR2 is FYNNEI. The CDR3 is made up of 15 amino acids. The V end was cut by 6 bases, the J end by 1 base, with 15 bases between. The CDR3 protein is CASRLEVGGNTEAFF. Incomplete CDR3 DNA: TGTGCCAGCAGATTAGAGGTCGGGGGGAACACTGAA.

About this clone: The CDR3 goes on 3 residues after the read ends, and that part is filled in from the germline J gene. The gene calls are TRBV30 and TRBJ1-2; tentative D call: TRBD1 (5 bases). The CDR3 spans 11 residues. The germline V gene has CDR1 GTSNPN and CDR2 SVGIG (reference sequence). Deletions cut 2 bases from V and 7 bases from J, with 8 bases between. The CDR3 reads CAWSSQGGYTF. The CDR3 bases that were read are TGTGCCTGGAGTAGCCAGGGTGGC.

Details on this clone: The read terminates 3 residues ahead of where the CDR3 ends, so the germline J gene completes it. The rearrangement uses TRBV2 and TRBJ1-2; D is unclear. Germline CDR1 is SNHLY and CDR2 is FYNNEI. The length of the CDR3 is 14 residues. CDR3 amino acids: CASSEIEGMDDYTF. The sequenced part of the CDR3 DNA is TGTGCCAGCAGTGAGATTGAGGGTATGGATGAC.

A note on this clone: The read stops 3 residues short of the end of the CDR3; the missing end is completed from the germline J gene. This chain uses TRBV7-6 with TRBJ2-3; TRBD2 aligns across 10 bases. CDR1 SGHVS and CDR2 FNYEAQ come from the germline V gene. The CDR3 contains 16 residues. The V and J ends lost 2 bases and 1 base, in that order; junction bases with no gene match: 3. The CDR3 is CASSLKLAGGTDTQYF. The CDR3 DNA, read in part, is TGTGCCAGCAGCTTAAAGCTAGCGGGGGGCACAGATACG.

A word on this clone: From the germline J gene comes the end of the CDR3, since the read stops 3 residues before it. V usage is TRBV2 and J usage is TRBJ1-2, with TRBD1 as a possible D gene (5 bases). From germline, CDR1 is SNHLY and CDR2 FYNNEI. This CDR3 region has 11 residues. CDR3 DNA, as far as it was read: TGTGCCGGGGCTCTTGAGCTTGAC. Encoded protein: CAGALELD. The complete CDR3 sequence is CAGALELDYTF.

A word on this clone: The read ends 3 residues shy of where the CDR3 ends; the end is completed using the germline J gene. The rearrangement uses TRBV2 and TRBJ2-6; 10 bases match TRBD2. The germline gives CDR1 SNHLY, CDR2 FYNNEI. Trimming took 8 bases from V and 2 from J; bases not matched to a gene: 12. CDR3 length: 18 residues. CDR3: CASVVVAGGHTGANVLTF. The covered CDR3 bases are TGTGCCAGCGTAGTAGTAGCGGGAGGTCACACTGGGGCCAACGTC.

Turning to this clone: The read halts 3 residues ahead of the CDR3 end, with the missing end drawn from the germline J gene. The rearrangement joins TRBV2 to TRBJ1-1; perhaps TRBD1 as D (5 bases). Germline-derived CDR1 and CDR2 are SNHLY and FYNNEI. The CDR3 runs 14 residues. Trimming shortened V by 6 bases and J by 6 bases, and 17 bases separated the two germline ends. The sequenced part of the CDR3 DNA is TGTGCCAGCAGAACAACCTCTCAGGGCCCTGAA. It translates to CASRTTSQGPE. The entire CDR3 reads CASRTTSQGPEAFF.

On this clone: The CDR3 is cut off 3 residues early in the read; its end comes from the germline J gene. V usage is TRBV30 and J usage is TRBJ1-6, with D uncertain. The V gene's germline CDR1 is GTSNPN and CDR2 SVGIG (reference sequence). The CDR3 has 14 amino acids. Between the trimmed V and J ends, which lost 0 bases and 9 bases, there was a span of 12 bases. CDR3 protein: CAWSVGGSGSPLHF. The part of the CDR3 DNA that was read is TGTGCCTGGAGTGTAGGAGGGAGCGGTTCACCC.

Comments on this clone: The read terminates 3 residues ahead of where the CDR3 ends, so the germline J gene completes it. The chain uses TRBV5-1 and TRBJ2-2; tentatively, D is TRBD1 (6 bases). CDR3 size: 14 residues. V gave up 6 bases and J gave up 7 bases, with 16 bases separating them. Germline loops: CDR1 SGHRS, CDR2 YFSETQ. CDR3 bases read: TGCGCCAGCAAGCTAACAGGGTCCCTCGGGGAG. This codes for CASKLTGSLGE. The full CDR3 protein reads CASKLTGSLGELFF.

Worth noting for this clone: Read coverage stops 3 residues before the CDR3 terminus; the germline J gene supplies the remainder. The chain carries TRBV29-1 and TRBJ2-2, with TRBD1 identical over 7 bases. V was pared by 4 bases and J by 3 bases, with 2 bases of the junction left unmatched. Germline assignment: CDR1 SQVTM and CDR2 ANQGSEA. This CDR3 is built from 13 residues. CDR3 protein: CSVVTGYTGELFF. The sequenced CDR3 bases are TGCAGCGTTGTGACAGGGTACACCGGGGAG.

For this clone: The CDR3 end falls 3 residues outside the read, so it is completed with the germline J gene. J is TRBJ2-7 and V is TRBV10-1; D is perhaps TRBD1 (6 bases). Germline values: CDR1 WNHNN, CDR2 SYGVQD (reference sequence). V shed 4 bases and J shed 2 bases, with 9 bases lying between them. CDR3 length: 13 amino acids. CDR3 amino acids: CASSGTDTYEQYF. The CDR3 DNA, read in part, is TGCGCCAGCAGTGGGACAGACACCTACGAG.

Concerning this clone: The CDR3 goes on 3 residues after the read ends, and that part is filled in from the germline J gene. This chain joins TRBV20-1 and TRBJ2-2, with TRBD2 as a possible D gene (5 bases). The CDR3 is made up of 14 amino acids. Germline CDR1 reads DFQATT; CDR2 reads SNEGSKA (reference sequence). V was shortened by 4 bases and J by 2 bases, with 11 bases between the two germline ends. Incomplete CDR3 DNA: TGCAGTGCTATGACTACCAAAAACACCGGGGAG. This codes for CSAMTTKNTGE. The full-length CDR3 reads as CSAMTTKNTGELFF.

With respect to this clone: From the germline J gene comes the end of the CDR3, since the read stops 3 residues before it. This chain links TRBV20-1 with TRBJ1-1; possibly TRBD1 for D (6 bases). This CDR3 is built from 15 residues. The V end lost 0 bases, the J end lost 6 bases, and 17 bases lay between the germline ends. Per the germline V gene, CDR1 is DFQATT and CDR2 is SNEGSKA (reference sequence). The DNA read from the CDR3 is TGCAGTGCTAGAGATCCCCAGGGGAGTTTAGCTGAA. It translates to CSARDPQGSLAE. The complete CDR3 protein is CSARDPQGSLAEAFF.

Note on this clone: The read ends 3 residues shy of where the CDR3 ends; the end is completed using the germline J gene. This rearrangement joins TRBV7-3 to TRBJ2-1; TRBD1 is a possible D gene (5 bases). The CDR3 has 17 amino acids. CDR1 and CDR2 from the germline V gene are SGHTA and FQGTGA. Trimming took off 5 bases at V and 4 bases at J, with 21 bases between the two ends. CDR3 amino acids: CASSRLGQGSTYNEQFF. The DNA read from the CDR3 is TGTGCCAGCAGCCGACTGGGGCAGGGTAGTACATACAATGAG. The whole variable domain, filled in from reference TRBV7-3 and TRBJ2-1, reads GAGVSQTPSNKVTEKGKYVELRCDPISGHTALYWYRQSLGQGPEFLIYFQGTGAADDSGLPNDRFFAVRPEGSVSTLKIQRTERGDSAVYLCASSRLGQGSTYNEQFFGPGTRLTVL.

CDR3 bases read: TGTGCCAGTAGTATAGAGCTGTTCTATAGCAATCAGCCC. Its translation: CASSIELFYSNQP. The entire CDR3 protein is CASSIELFYSNQPQHF. The chain carries TRBV19 and TRBJ1-5; D is uncertain. The read terminates 3 residues before the CDR3 end, so the remaining end is supplied by the germline J gene. Germline V gives CDR1 LNHDA, CDR2 SQIVND (reference sequence). Trimming shortened V by 0 bases and J by 0 bases, and 9 bases separated the two germline ends. This CDR3 is built from 16 residues.

Worth noting for this clone: The read comes to an end 3 residues before the CDR3 does, leaving the germline J gene to fill in the end. V is TRBV20-1 and J is TRBJ2-7, with 7 bases lining up with TRBD2. With 3 bases clipped from V and 4 bases from J, the junction kept 6 bases outside the gene matches. Germline values: CDR1 DFQATT, CDR2 SNEGSKA (reference sequence). The CDR3 extends over 13 amino acids. The CDR3 region is CSASQLASYEQYF. The CDR3 bases that were read are TGCAGTGCTAGCCAACTAGCGTCGTACGAG.

As concerns this clone: The sequence runs out 3 residues before the end of the CDR3; the remainder is reconstructed from the germline J gene. The rearrangement links TRBV7-3 to TRBJ2-1, with a possible D match to TRBD2 (6 bases). Germline CDR1 reads SGHTA; CDR2 reads FQGTGA. Trimming cost V 2 bases and J 0 bases, with 8 bases left between them. This CDR3 is built from 15 residues. CDR3 sequence: CASSLATSSYNEQFF. Partial CDR3 DNA: TGTGCCAGCAGCTTAGCGACTAGCTCCTACAATGAG.

Measured by frequency, this clone is medium-sized (0.01 to 0.1%). CDR3 sequence: CSVDTGMHGYTF. CDR3 DNA, as far as it was read: TGCAGCGTTGATACAGGGATGCATGGC. The chain joins TRBV29-1 to TRBJ1-2; D is perhaps TRBD1 (6 bases). The read stops 3 residues short of the end of the CDR3; the missing end is completed from the germline J gene. This CDR3 spans 12 amino acids. The germline V gene has CDR1 SQVTM and CDR2 ANQGSEA. V was shortened by 3 bases and J by 6 bases, with 11 bases between the two germline ends.

To note about this clone: The sequenced fragment ends 3 residues before the CDR3 boundary, so the rest is inferred from the germline J gene. The rearrangement uses TRBV10-3 and TRBJ2-1; the D is unclear. Germline V lookup: CDR1 ENHRY, CDR2 SYGVKD. The CDR3 loop spans 13 amino acids. V was pared by 3 bases and J by 4 bases, with 7 bases between. Incomplete CDR3 DNA: TGTGCCATCAGTGACCCCAGGTACAATGAG. Its protein is CAISDPRYNE. The entire CDR3 protein reads CAISDPRYNEQFF.

Comment on this clone: The sequenced fragment ends 3 residues before the CDR3 boundary, so the rest is inferred from the germline J gene. The V gene is TRBV18, the J gene TRBJ1-2; the match to TRBD1 covers 8 bases. The CDR3 consists of 13 residues. Germline CDR1 KGHSH, CDR2 LQKENI. CDR3 DNA, as far as it was read: TGTGCCAGCTCACCGGACAGGGTGCACGAC. Translation: CASSPDRVHD. The full CDR3 protein is CASSPDRVHDYTF.

A note on this clone: The read halts 3 residues ahead of the CDR3 end, with the missing end drawn from the germline J gene. The V gene is TRBV2, the J gene TRBJ1-3, with unresolved D. CDR1 is SNHLY and CDR2 is FYNNEI in the germline V gene. Trimming took off 2 bases at V and 4 bases at J, with 9 bases between the two ends. CDR3 size: 14 residues. CDR3 residues: CASSESGLGNTIYF. Partial CDR3 DNA: TGTGCCAGCAGTGAAAGCGGGTTGGGAAACACC. Full variable domain (missing parts from reference TRBV2 and TRBJ1-3): EPEVTQTPSHQVTQMGQEVILRCVPISNHLYFYWYRQILGQKVEFLVSFYNNEISEKSEIFDDQFSVERPDGSNFTLKIRSTKLEDSAMYFCASSESGLGNTIYFGEGSWLTVV.

For this clone: The read ends 3 residues early relative to the CDR3; the germline J gene fills the gap. The chain carries TRBV19 and TRBJ1-1; 8 nucleotides align to TRBD1. Per the germline V gene, CDR1 is LNHDA and CDR2 is SQIVND (reference sequence). The CDR3 has 15 residues. The sequenced part of the CDR3 DNA is TGTGCCAGTAGTATAGACGGACAGGGAAGGAACGAG. The encoded protein is CASSIDGQGRNE. The entire CDR3 sequence reads CASSIDGQGRNEAFF.

The CDR3 DNA, read in part, is TGCGCCAGCAGCGGAGCTGCGGGACTAGCGGGAGGTGAG. It specifies CASSGAAGLAGGE. The CDR3 reads in full as CASSGAAGLAGGEQFF. The chain is built from TRBV5-1 and TRBJ2-1; 15 bases agree with TRBD2. The read falls 3 residues short of the CDR3 end, and the missing part is taken from the germline J gene. Germline trimming cut 4 bases from V and 9 bases from J; bases unmatched to any gene: 8. The length of the CDR3 is 16 residues. The germline V gene has CDR1 SGHRS and CDR2 YFSETQ.